Below are 28 T cell receptor beta chains sequenced from a single sample in a study of CXCR3-negative and CXCR3-positive naive CD8 T cells. TRB cDNA was prepared as libraries by UMI-labeled 5' RACE. From the 5' RACE reads, TCRdb lists one entry per CDR3 protein and no DNA. The sample shows about 40,000 distinct CDR3 sequences, and 7% to 8% sits with its ten largest clones. Sequenced: memory CD8+ T cells from blood. The receptors were sampled from a human donor in good health. Some clones in this sample may be carry-over from other donors' samples.

The J gene is TRBJ2-7, the V gene TRBV6-5; TCRdb calls TRBD2, which cannot be checked without DNA. The CDR3 covers 15 residues. Germline assignment: CDR1 MNHEY and CDR2 SVGAGI. This CDR3 is CASIGAGVGTYEQYF.

V usage is TRBV6-2 or TRBV6-3 and J usage is TRBJ2-7; the TRBD1 assignment by TCRdb is unverifiable without DNA. Germline loops: CDR1 MNHEY, CDR2 SVGEGT. The CDR3 runs 14 residues. CDR3 protein: CATPGSGEMYEQYF.

This sequence joins TRBV7-9 and TRBJ1-6; the TRBD1 assignment by TCRdb is unverifiable without DNA. Germline V gene lookup returns CDR1 SEHNR and CDR2 FQNEAQ (reference sequence). This CDR3 region has 19 residues. CDR3 amino acids: CASSLQPGQGAGYNSPLHF. Complete variable domain (other parts from reference TRBV7-9 and TRBJ1-6): DTGVSQNPRHKITKRGQNVTFRCDPISEHNRLYWYRQTLGQGPEFLTYFQNEAQLEKSRLLSDRFSAERPKGSFSTLEIQRTEQGDSAMYLCASSLQPGQGAGYNSPLHFGNGTRLTVT.

The chain uses TRBV7-8 and TRBJ2-2; the TCRdb call, TRBD1, lacks DNA for checking. This CDR3 contains 17 residues. Germline V CDR1 and CDR2: SGHVS, FQNEAQ. The CDR3 is CASSFPGTERNTGELFF.

The V gene is TRBV4-3, the J gene TRBJ2-7; TCRdb selects TRBD2, and the lack of DNA leaves this call unchecked. The CDR3 has 15 amino acids. Germline V gene lookup returns CDR1 LGHNA and CDR2 YSLEER. The CDR3 protein is CASSQDKAGDYEQYF.

This chain links TRBV29-1 with TRBJ1-1; TCRdb reports TRBD1, a call that lacks DNA to check it against. The CDR3 length is 16 residues. Germline-derived CDR1 and CDR2 are SQVTM and ANQGSEA. The CDR3 is CSVEDNGQGVGTEAFF.

The chain is built from TRBV14 and TRBJ2-3; TCRdb selects TRBD1, and the lack of DNA leaves this call unchecked. There are 17 residues in the CDR3. The germline gives CDR1 SGHDN, CDR2 FVKESK. Here the CDR3 reads CASSQEGDPGVPDTQYF.

This sequence joins TRBV20-1 and TRBJ2-5; absent DNA, TCRdb's TRBD1 call cannot be checked. CDR1 DFQATT and CDR2 SNEGSKA come from the germline V gene (reference sequence). The CDR3 runs 14 residues. The CDR3 is CSARSGTQVETQYF.

This chain joins TRBV6-5 and TRBJ2-1. Per germline, CDR1 MNHEY and CDR2 SVGAGI. There are 14 residues in the CDR3. The CDR3 loop reads CASSQGDSYNEQFF.

According to its frequency, this clonotype is medium-sized. The chain uses TRBV20-1 and TRBJ1-5; the TCRdb D gene call, TRBD1, has no DNA to confirm it. Germline lookup yields CDR1 DFQATT and CDR2 SNEGSKA (reference sequence). The CDR3 loop spans 17 amino acids. CDR3 amino acids: CSARDRQGEYSNQPQHF.

The V and J genes are TRBV7-9 and TRBJ2-2; without DNA, the TCRdb call of TRBD2 cannot be checked. The CDR3 extends over 15 amino acids. The germline V gene encodes CDR1 SEHNR and CDR2 FQNEAQ (reference sequence). CDR3 sequence reads: CASSLGPSNTGELFF.

The chain links TRBV6-5 to TRBJ2-1. The CDR3 covers 16 residues. Germline loops: CDR1 MNHEY, CDR2 SVGAGI. The CDR3 protein is CTSSYSPGGSYNEQFF.

The chain couples TRBV7-2 to TRBJ2-1; TCRdb's assignment of TRBD2 cannot be checked, as there is no DNA. The CDR3 is 16 amino acids. Germline V gene data show CDR1 as SGHTA and CDR2 as FQGNSA. The chain's CDR3 is CASSLAGRPHYNEQFF.

This CDR3 is CSASDWTGVEKLFF. The chain is built from TRBV20-1 and TRBJ1-4; TCRdb indicates TRBD1, and absent DNA this call remains unverified. This CDR3 is 14 amino acids long. The germline V gene encodes CDR1 DFQATT and CDR2 SNEGSKA (reference sequence).

The V gene is TRBV11-2, the J gene TRBJ2-1. This CDR3 comprises 16 residues. Germline V gene lookup returns CDR1 SGHAT and CDR2 FQNNGV. CDR3 region: CASSLDPSLPYNEQFF.

V and J are TRBV6-2 or TRBV6-3 and TRBJ1-1. Germline V lookup: CDR1 MNHEY, CDR2 SVGEGT. This CDR3 region has 14 residues. CDR3 sequence reads: CASSYGAMNTEAFF.

The chain is built from TRBV12-3 or TRBV12-4 and TRBJ2-3; the D gene TCRdb calls, TRBD2, cannot be checked with no DNA. The CDR3 has 11 amino acids. This chain's CDR3 is CASRGPGSQYF.

Frequency places this clonotype as medium-sized (0.01 to 0.1%). V and J are TRBV4-1 and TRBJ1-2; absent DNA, TCRdb's TRBD1 call cannot be checked. This CDR3 comprises 14 residues. CDR1 is MGHRA and CDR2 is YSYEKL in the germline V gene. The CDR3: CASSSEGRNYGYTF.

This chain uses TRBV29-1 with TRBJ2-1; the TRBD2 assignment by TCRdb is unverifiable without DNA. This CDR3 spans 16 amino acids. Germline V gene data show CDR1 as SQVTM and CDR2 as ANQGSEA. CDR3 region: CSVDGGLAGAYNEQFF.

The rearrangement uses TRBV20-1 and TRBJ1-1; without DNA, the TCRdb call of TRBD1 cannot be checked. CDR1 is DFQATT and CDR2 is SNEGSKA in the germline V gene (reference sequence). This CDR3 contains 14 residues. The CDR3 spells CSASVYQGRDEAFF.

The chain has TRBV5-1 and TRBJ2-1. Germline values: CDR1 SGHRS, CDR2 YFSETQ. This CDR3 region has 14 residues. This CDR3 is CASSLRPRYNEQFF.

The chain employs TRBV27 and TRBJ2-2; TCRdb selects TRBD1, and the lack of DNA leaves this call unchecked. The CDR3 runs 14 residues. Per the germline V gene, CDR1 is MNHEY and CDR2 is SMNVEV (reference sequence). The CDR3 protein is CASSQTATTGELFF.

V usage is TRBV11-3 and J usage is TRBJ2-7; TCRdb reports TRBD1, a call that lacks DNA to check it against. The germline gives CDR1 SGHNT, CDR2 YENEEA. The CDR3 loop spans 15 amino acids. CDR3 in amino acids: CASSFGTGVSYEQYF. Full variable domain (outside the CDR3, taken from reference TRBV11-3 and TRBJ2-7): EAGVVQSPRYKIIEKKQPVAFWCNPISGHNTLYWYLQNLGQGPELLIRYENEEAVDDSQLPKDRFSAERLKGVDSTLKIQPAELGDSAVYLCASSFGTGVSYEQYFGPGTRLTVT.

The V and J genes are TRBV9 and TRBJ1-4. Per germline, CDR1 SGDLS and CDR2 YYNGEE. The CDR3 contains 14 residues. CDR3 in amino acids: CASSADTGREKLFF.

This chain joins TRBV7-9 and TRBJ2-5; there is no DNA to check the TCRdb D call of TRBD1. This CDR3 has 15 amino acids. Germline CDR1 is SEHNR and CDR2 is FQNEAQ (reference sequence). CDR3 sequence: CASSLGTGGRETQYF.

V gene TRBV7-2 combines with J gene TRBJ2-3; checking the TCRdb D call of TRBD2 is not possible without DNA. Germline V lookup: CDR1 SGHTA, CDR2 FQGNSA. The CDR3 covers 16 residues. The CDR3 loop reads CASSPIGLAGTDTQYF.

The V call is TRBV10-3, the J call TRBJ2-2; the TCRdb call, TRBD1, lacks DNA for checking. Germline lookup yields CDR1 ENHRY and CDR2 SYGVKD. The CDR3 is 15 amino acids. The CDR3 sequence: CAISAGTGLTGELFF.

The CDR3 sequence is CSARKRGYNEQYF. The V call is TRBV20-1, the J call TRBJ2-7; TCRdb's assignment of TRBD2 cannot be checked, as there is no DNA. CDR1 and CDR2 from the germline V gene are DFQATT and SNEGSKA (reference sequence). This CDR3 spans 13 amino acids.